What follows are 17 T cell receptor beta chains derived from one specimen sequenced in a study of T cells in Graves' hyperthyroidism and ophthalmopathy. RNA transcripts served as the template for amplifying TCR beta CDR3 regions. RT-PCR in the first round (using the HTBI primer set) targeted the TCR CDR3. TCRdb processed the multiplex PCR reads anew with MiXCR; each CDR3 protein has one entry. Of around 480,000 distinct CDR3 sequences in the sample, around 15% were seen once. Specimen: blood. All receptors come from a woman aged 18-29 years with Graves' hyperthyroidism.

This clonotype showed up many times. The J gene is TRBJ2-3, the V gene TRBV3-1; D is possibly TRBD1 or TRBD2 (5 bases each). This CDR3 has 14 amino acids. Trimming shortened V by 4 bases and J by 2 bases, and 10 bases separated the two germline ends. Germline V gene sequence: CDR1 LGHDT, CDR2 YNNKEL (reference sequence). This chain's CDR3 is CASSLRDPTDTQYF. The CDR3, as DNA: TGTGCCAGCAGCCTTCGGGACCCCACAGATACGCAGTATTTT.

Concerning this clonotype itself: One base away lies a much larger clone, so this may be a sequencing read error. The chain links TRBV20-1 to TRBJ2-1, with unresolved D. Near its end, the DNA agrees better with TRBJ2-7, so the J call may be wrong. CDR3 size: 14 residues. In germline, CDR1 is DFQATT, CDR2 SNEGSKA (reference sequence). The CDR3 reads CSARRQMTYNEQYF. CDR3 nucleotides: TGCAGTGCTAGGCGGCAGATGACCTACAATGAGCAGTACTTC.

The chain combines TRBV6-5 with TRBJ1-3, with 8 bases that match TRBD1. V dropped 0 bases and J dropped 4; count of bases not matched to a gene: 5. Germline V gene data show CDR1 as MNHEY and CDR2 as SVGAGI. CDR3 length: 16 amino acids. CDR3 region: CASSYSGQGAGNTIYF. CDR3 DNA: TGTGCCAGCAGTTACTCCGGACAGGGCGCCGGAAACACCATATATTTT.

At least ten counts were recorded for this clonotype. CDR3 DNA sequence: TGCGCCAGCAGCCCCATCTCCGGGAGGTCCTACACCTTC. It specifies CASSPISGRSYTF. J is TRBJ1-2 and V is TRBV5-1, with no clear D. V was shortened by 4 bases and J by 10 bases, with 17 bases between the two germline ends. The germline gives CDR1 SGHRS, CDR2 YFSETQ. CDR3 length: 13 residues.

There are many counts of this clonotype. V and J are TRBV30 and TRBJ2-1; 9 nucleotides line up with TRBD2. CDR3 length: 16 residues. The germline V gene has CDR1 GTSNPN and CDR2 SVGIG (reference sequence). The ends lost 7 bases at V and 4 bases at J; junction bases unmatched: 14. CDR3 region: CAYTSLGTSSYNEQFF. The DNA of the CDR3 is TGTGCCTATACGTCCCTGGGGACTAGCAGTTACAATGAGCAGTTCTTC.

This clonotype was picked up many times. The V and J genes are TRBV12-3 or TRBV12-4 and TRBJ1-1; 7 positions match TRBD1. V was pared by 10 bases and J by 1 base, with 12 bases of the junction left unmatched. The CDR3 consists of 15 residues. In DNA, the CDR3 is TGTGCCACCCAACTACAGGGGACACAGAACACTGAAGCTTTCTTT. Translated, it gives CATQLQGTQNTEAFF.

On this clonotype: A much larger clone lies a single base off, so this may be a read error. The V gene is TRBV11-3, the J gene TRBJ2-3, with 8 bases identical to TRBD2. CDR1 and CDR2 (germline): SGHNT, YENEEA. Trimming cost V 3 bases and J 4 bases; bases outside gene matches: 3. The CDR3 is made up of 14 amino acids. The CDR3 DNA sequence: TGTGCCAGCAGCTTTAGCGGGACCGCAGATACGCAGTATTTT. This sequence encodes CASSFSGTADTQYF.

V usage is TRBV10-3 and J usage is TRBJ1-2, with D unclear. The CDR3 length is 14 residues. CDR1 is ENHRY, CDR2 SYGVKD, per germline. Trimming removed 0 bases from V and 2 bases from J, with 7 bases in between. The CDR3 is CAISESGNNYGYTF. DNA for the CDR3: TGTGCCATCAGTGAGTCGGGGAACAACTATGGCTACACCTTC.

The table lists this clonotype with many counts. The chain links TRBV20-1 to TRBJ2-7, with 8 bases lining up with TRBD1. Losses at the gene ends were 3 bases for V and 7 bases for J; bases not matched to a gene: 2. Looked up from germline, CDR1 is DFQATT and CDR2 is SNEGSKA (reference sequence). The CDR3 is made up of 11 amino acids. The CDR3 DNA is TGCAGTGCTAGCCAGGGGGCTGAGCAGTACGTC. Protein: CSASQGAEQYV.

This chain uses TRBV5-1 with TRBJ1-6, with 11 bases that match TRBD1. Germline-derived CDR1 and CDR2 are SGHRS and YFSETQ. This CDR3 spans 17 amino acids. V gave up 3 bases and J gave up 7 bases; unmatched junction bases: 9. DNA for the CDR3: TGCGCCAGCAGCTCACTTACCGGGACAGGGGGAAATTCACCCCTCCACTTT. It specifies CASSSLTGTGGNSPLHF.

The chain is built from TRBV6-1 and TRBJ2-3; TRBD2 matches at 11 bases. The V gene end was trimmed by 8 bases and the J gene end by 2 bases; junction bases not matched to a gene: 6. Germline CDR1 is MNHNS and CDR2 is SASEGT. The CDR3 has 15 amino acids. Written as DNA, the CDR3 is TGTGCCAGCCCTATTAGCGGGAGGGCCACAGATACGCAGTATTTT. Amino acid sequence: CASPISGRATDTQYF.

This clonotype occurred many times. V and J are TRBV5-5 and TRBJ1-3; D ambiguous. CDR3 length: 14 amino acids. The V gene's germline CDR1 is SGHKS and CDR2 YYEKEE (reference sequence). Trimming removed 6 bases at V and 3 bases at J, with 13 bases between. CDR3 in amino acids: CASMSFSGGNTIYF. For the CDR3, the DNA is TGTGCCAGCATGAGTTTCTCGGGTGGAAACACCATATATTTT.

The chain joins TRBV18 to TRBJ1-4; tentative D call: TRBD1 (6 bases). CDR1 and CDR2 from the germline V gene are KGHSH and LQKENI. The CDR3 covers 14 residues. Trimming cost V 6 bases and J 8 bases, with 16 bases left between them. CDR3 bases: TGTGCCAGCTCCCAATTCCGGGACAACGAAAAACTGTTTTTT. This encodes CASSQFRDNEKLFF.

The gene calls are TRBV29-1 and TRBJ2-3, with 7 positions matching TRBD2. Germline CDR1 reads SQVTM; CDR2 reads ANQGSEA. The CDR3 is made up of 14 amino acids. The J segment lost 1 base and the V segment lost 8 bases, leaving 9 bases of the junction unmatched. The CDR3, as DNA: TGCAGCCTCAATGGGCGGGAGCGCACAGATACGCAGTATTTT. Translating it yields CSLNGRERTDTQYF.

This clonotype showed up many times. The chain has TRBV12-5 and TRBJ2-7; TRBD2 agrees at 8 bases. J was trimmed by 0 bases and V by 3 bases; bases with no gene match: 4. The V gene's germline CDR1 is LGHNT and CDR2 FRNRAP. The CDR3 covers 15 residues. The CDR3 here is CASGFSGVLSYEQYF. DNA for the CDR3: TGTGCTAGTGGTTTTAGCGGGGTCCTCTCCTACGAGCAGTACTTC.

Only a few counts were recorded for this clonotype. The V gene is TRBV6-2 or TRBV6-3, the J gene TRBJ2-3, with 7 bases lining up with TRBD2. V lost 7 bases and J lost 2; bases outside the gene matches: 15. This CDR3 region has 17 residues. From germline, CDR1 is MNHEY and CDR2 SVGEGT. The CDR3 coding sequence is TGTGCCAGCAATCCTCTCGGAGCTAGCGGACCCACAGATACGCAGTATTTT. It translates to CASNPLGASGPTDTQYF.

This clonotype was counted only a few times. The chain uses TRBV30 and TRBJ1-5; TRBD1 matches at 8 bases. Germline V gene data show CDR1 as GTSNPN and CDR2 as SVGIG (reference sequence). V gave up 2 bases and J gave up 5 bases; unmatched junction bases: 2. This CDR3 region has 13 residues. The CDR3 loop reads CAWSRQGYQPQHF. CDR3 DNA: TGTGCCTGGAGTCGACAGGGGTATCAGCCCCAGCATTTT.